This T cell receptor beta chain derives from a study of Graves' ophthalmopathy and Graves' hyperthyroidism. Ten or more counts support this clonotype. Amplified TCR beta CDR3 regions were obtained using RNA transcripts as template. Scientists carried out first-round RT-PCR using HTBI primers and then a second-round multiplex PCR. MiXCR, applied by TCRdb to the multiplex PCR reads, yields one record per CDR3 protein. The sample carries hundreds of thousands of distinct CDR3 sequences, roughly two fifths recorded once. Sample: peripheral blood. The clonotype was recovered from an adult man with Graves' ophthalmopathy.

In DNA, the CDR3 is TGTGCCAGCAGGAGCGGGGGGGCGGTCGGGGAGCTGTTTTTT. Translating it yields CASRSGGAVGELFF. The V and J genes are TRBV7-2 and TRBJ2-2; 10 bases match TRBD2. This CDR3 is 14 amino acids long. V gave up 6 bases and J gave up 7 bases; unmatched junction bases: 5. Germline CDR1 and CDR2: SGHTA and FQGNSA. The full variable domain, its missing parts supplied by reference TRBV7-2 and TRBJ2-2, is GAGVSQSPSNKVTEKGKDVELRCDPISGHTALYWYRQSLGQGLEFLIYFQGNSAPDKSGLPSDRFSAERTGGSVSTLTIQRTQQEDSAVYLCASRSGGAVGELFFGEGSRLTVL.